A single sample gave rise to the 3 T cell receptor beta chains below, sequenced in a study of Graves' ophthalmopathy and Graves' hyperthyroidism. RNA transcripts served as template for amplifying TCR beta CDR3 sequences. The workflow started with a first-round RT-PCR run with HTBI primers and then moved on to a second-round multiplex PCR. From the multiplex PCR reads, TCRdb called clonotypes with MiXCR, one entry per CDR3 protein. The top ten hold 2.4% of the sample, which has about 370,000 distinct CDR3 sequences, roughly 15% seen once. Sequencing input: peripheral blood. The receptors were gathered from an adult woman with stable Graves' hyperthyroidism.

Many counts were recorded for this clonotype. The gene calls are TRBV29-1 and TRBJ1-2, with D possibly being TRBD1 (5 bases). The CDR3 has 13 amino acids. V lost 7 bases and J lost 2, with 14 bases in between. Germline CDR1 and CDR2: SQVTM and ANQGSEA. The CDR3 sequence is CSAGVRDNYGYTF. The CDR3 DNA follows: TGCAGCGCCGGAGTTAGGGACAACTATGGCTACACCTTC.

The gene calls are TRBV28 and TRBJ2-7; D is unresolved. Germline V gives CDR1 MDHEN, CDR2 SYDVKM. Trimming removed 2 bases from V and 0 bases from J, with 14 bases in between. The CDR3 loop spans 16 amino acids. This CDR3 is CASSLSGNDRSYEQYF. The CDR3 region has the DNA TGTGCCAGCAGTTTAAGTGGGAACGACCGCTCCTACGAGCAGTACTTC.

In regard to this clonotype: This sequence may be a read error, since a much larger clone differs from it by one base. The rearrangement uses TRBV10-3 and TRBJ1-6, with unresolved D. Germline CDR1 and CDR2: ENHRY and SYGVKD. The CDR3 covers 13 residues. CDR3 coding DNA: TGTGCCATCCACGAGGGCCATAATTCACACCTCCACTTT. The encoded protein is CAIHEGHNSHLHF.